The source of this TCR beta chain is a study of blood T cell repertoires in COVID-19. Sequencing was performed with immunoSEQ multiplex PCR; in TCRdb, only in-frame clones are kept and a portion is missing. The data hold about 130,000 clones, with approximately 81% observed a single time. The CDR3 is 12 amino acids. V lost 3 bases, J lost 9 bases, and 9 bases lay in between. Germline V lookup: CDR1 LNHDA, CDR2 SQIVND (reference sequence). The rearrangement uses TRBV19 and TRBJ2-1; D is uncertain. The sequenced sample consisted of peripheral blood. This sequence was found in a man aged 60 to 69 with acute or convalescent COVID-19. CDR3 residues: CASSIGVSEQFF. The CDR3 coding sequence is TGTGCCAGTAGTATCGGAGTTAGTGAGCAGTTCTTC.